This paragraph covers one T cell receptor beta chain sequence. The antigen it recognizes is unknown. Base qualities are missing; no much larger clone stands one base away. In the germline V gene (reference sequence), CDR1 corresponds to LGHDT and CDR2 to YNNKEL. The CDR3 goes from the cysteine to the phenylalanine over 12 residues. Only the CDR3 portion is preserved as DNA: 36 bases, with reading frame beginning at the first base. Relative to germline, V is 4 bases shorter and J is 11 bases shorter, with 14 bases between their ends. The data originate from a study of blood T cells in healthy people across ages (dated by TCRdb to between 2014 and 2017). Turning to the overall study: In model experiments, template switching captured roughly one uniquely barcoded TCR beta cDNA molecule for every two T cells. Using deep sequencing normalized with unique cDNA molecular identifiers, the study measured how TCR beta repertoire diversity changes with age. To avoid experimental bias, donors of different ages were spread randomly across the sequencing lanes. Donors were grouped into four age groups: young (average approximately 15 years), middle-aged (39), aged (around 66) and long-lived (approximately 75). For two donors (one aged 18 to 30 and one aged 80 or older), the study analyzed two additional independent replicas of 1 million unique cDNA reads from the same blood draw.

The roughly 39 donors, aged roughly 6 to 95 years, were systemically healthy Caucasian individuals from Russia. Each donor gave roughly 11 milliliters of peripheral blood, drawn into EDTA-treated Vacutainer tubes. Ficoll-Paque density-gradient centrifugation was used to isolate PBMCs, with at least 6.5 million per sample. Total RNA, at least 6 micrograms per sample, was extracted from PBMCs with Trizol reagent. For every donor, an aliquot of PBMCs went through flow cytometry to measure the percentages of naive CD45RAhigh/CD27high T cells. Libraries were constructed by 5' RACE. Sequencing relied on an Illumina HiSeq 2500. A second roughly 6 to 11 cycle PCR used a sample-barcoded 5' primer and a J-beta primer mix. Each TCR beta cDNA molecule received a unique molecular identifier from a template-switch 5' adaptor carrying 12 random nucleotides. Each sample yielded at least 2.5 million CDR3-containing paired-end reads. First-strand cDNA synthesis was performed from all RNA using the Mint cDNA synthesis kit, with priming by a TRBC-specific oligonucleotide. After uracil-DNA glycosylase treatment, a first 18-cycle PCR used universal primers M1SS and BC2_uni_R on all cDNA. Per the authors' processing: Normalization of each sample was performed by random selection of 1 million high-quality reads, each carrying a distinct molecular identifier. Instead of being binned into consensus sequences, reads that shared molecular identifiers were thrown out. MiTCR, with a Q25 quality threshold and the strictest error-elimination algorithm, was used for CDR3 identification, clonotype clustering and error correction. A nonparametric unseen species model using Euler transformation provided a lower-bound estimate of total TCR beta diversity. Using fastp trimming at Q25 and MiXCR clonotype assembly, TCRdb reanalyzed the public sequencing data and kept in-frame beta chains. Duplicate CDR3 protein sequences are folded into a single record with the most common DNA and genes. The V and J calls here are based on TCRdb, not the publication. This sample comprises 790,000 or so distinct CDR3 sequences, 56% of them detected only once. The ten largest clones represent roughly 26% of the sample.

Findings and caveats that apply to the study as a whole: The CMV infection status of donors was not known, potentially confounding age-related changes in expanded clonotypes. Conclusive comparison of naive and antigen-experienced compartments was prevented by the profiling of bulk unsorted PBMCs. Observed TCR beta diversity correlated strongly with the percentage of naive T cells measured by flow cytometry. Estimates of total diversity from one million sequenced T cells were regarded as lower bounds and underestimates. Compared with the aged group, more naive CD4+ T cells, fewer expanded clones and increased TCR diversity were shown by the long-lived group, suggesting age selection. Observed TCR beta diversity per million T cells fell roughly linearly with age, and a significant reduction was already apparent by age around 44.

The TCR originated in a middle-aged man in good health. The sample was blood. The receptor chain draws on TRBV3-1 and TRBJ2-5, with the D segment possibly TRBD1 or TRBD2, each aligning over 5 bases. The nucleotide sequence is TGTGCCAGCAGCCTAGGGGAAGGGGAGCAGTACTTC. Its protein is CASSLGEGEQYF.